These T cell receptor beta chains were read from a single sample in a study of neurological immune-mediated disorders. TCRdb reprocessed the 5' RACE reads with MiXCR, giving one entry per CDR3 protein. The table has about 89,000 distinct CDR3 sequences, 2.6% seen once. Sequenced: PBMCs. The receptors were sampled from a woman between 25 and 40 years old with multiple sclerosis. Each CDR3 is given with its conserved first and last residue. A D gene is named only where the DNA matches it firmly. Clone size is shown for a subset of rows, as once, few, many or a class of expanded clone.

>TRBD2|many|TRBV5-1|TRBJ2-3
CASRIAGAADTQYF
TGCGCCAGCAGGATAGCGGGAGCGGCAGATACGCAGTATTTT
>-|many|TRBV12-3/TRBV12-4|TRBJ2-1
CASSIAVHNEQFF
TGTGCCAGCAGTATAGCGGTGCACAATGAGCAGTTCTTC
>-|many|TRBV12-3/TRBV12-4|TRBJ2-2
CASSLNVNSDGELFF
TGTGCCAGCAGTTTGAATGTCAACTCAGACGGGGAGCTGTTTTTT
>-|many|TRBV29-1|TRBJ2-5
CSVEAEWAARAQYF
TGCAGCGTTGAAGCCGAGTGGGCAGCTAGGGCCCAGTACTTC
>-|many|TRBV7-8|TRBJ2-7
CASSLNGGGEQYF
TGTGCCAGCAGTCTGAATGGGGGCGGCGAGCAGTACTTC
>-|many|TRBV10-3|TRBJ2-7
CAISGDILTSYEQYF
TGTGCCATCAGCGGCGACATCCTTACCTCCTACGAGCAGTACTTC
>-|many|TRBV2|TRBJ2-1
CASSPAPINEQFF
TGTGCCAGCAGTCCGGCCCCCATCAATGAGCAGTTCTTC
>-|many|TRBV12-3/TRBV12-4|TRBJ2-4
CASSLRQIAKNIQYF
TGTGCCAGCAGTTTACGGCAGATAGCCAAAAACATTCAGTACTTC
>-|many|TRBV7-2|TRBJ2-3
CASSLGFGGELPDTQYF
TGTGCCAGCAGCTTAGGGTTTGGCGGGGAGTTGCCAGATACGCAGTATTTT
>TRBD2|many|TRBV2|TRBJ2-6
CASSEPPWQGGGANVLTF
TGTGCCAGCAGTGAACCCCCATGGCAGGGAGGGGGGGCCAACGTCCTGACTTTC
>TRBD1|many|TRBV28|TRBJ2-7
CASSLPGDSGLGEQYF
TGTGCCAGCAGTTTACCAGGGGACAGTGGGCTCGGCGAGCAGTACTTC
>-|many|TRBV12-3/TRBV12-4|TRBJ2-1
CASSRRGNEQFF
TGTGCCAGCAGTCGACGGGGGAATGAGCAGTTCTTC
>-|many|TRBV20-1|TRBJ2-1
CSATPTRSSYNEQFF
TGCAGTGCAACGCCGACTCGCAGCTCCTACAATGAGCAGTTCTTC
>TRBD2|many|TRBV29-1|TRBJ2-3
CSVEDLSGRRSDTQYF
TGCAGCGTTGAAGATCTTAGCGGGAGGAGATCAGATACGCAGTATTTT
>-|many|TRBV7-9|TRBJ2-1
CASSPRDLEEQFF
TGTGCCAGCAGCCCACGGGACCTCGAGGAGCAGTTCTTC
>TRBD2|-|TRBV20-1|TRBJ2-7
CSARVAGGYYEQYF
TGCAGTGCTAGAGTCGCGGGGGGTTACTACGAGCAGTACTTC
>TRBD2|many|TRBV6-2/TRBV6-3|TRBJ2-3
CASSPSGSRRHTQYF
TGTGCCAGCAGCCCGAGCGGGAGCCGGAGACATACGCAGTATTTT
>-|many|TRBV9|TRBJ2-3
CASSVEGGGDTQYF
TGTGCCAGCAGCGTAGAAGGTGGTGGAGATACGCAGTATTTT
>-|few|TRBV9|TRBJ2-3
CASSPRRERASDTQYF
TGTGCCAGCAGCCCTAGGAGGGAGCGGGCCTCAGATACGCAGTATTTT
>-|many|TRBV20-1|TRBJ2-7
CSAPGWGLYEQYF
TGCAGTGCCCCCGGCTGGGGCCTCTACGAGCAGTACTTC
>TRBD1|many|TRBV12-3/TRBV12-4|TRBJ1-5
CASSFIQGANQPQHF
TGTGCCAGCAGTTTTATCCAGGGGGCGAATCAGCCCCAGCATTTT
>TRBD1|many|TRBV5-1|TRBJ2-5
CASSLGTGMETQYF
TGCGCCAGCAGCTTGGGGACAGGGATGGAGACCCAGTACTTC
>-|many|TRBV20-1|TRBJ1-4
CSARDGTTGNEKLFF
TGCAGTGCTAGAGATGGTACGACCGGTAATGAAAAACTGTTTTTT
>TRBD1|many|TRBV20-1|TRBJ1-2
CSAPGQPYGYTF
TGCAGTGCCCCGGGACAGCCATATGGCTACACCTTC
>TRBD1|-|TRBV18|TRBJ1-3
CASSEQGKTIYF
TGTGCCAGCTCAGAACAGGGGAAAACCATATATTTT
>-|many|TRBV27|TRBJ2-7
CASSSWTESYEQYF
TGTGCCAGCAGTTCCTGGACGGAGTCCTACGAGCAGTACTTC